Below, 11 T cell receptor beta chains from the same sample are listed, as sequenced in a study of CD8+ T cells in alopecia areata. Sorting of pooled cutaneous lymph node cells used CD4, CD8alpha, NKG2D, NKG2ACE and other markers. Investigators isolated RNA and reverse transcribed it into cDNA to act as the sequencing template. This table comes from immunoSEQ multiplex PCR, and its TCRdb copy is limited to in-frame clones, with some not included. The data show approximately 300,000 clones, none appearing only once, with about 1.1% held by the ten largest. The sequencing input was CD4+ T cells sorted from a lymph node. The receptor source for this set is a C3H/HeJ mouse with alopecia areata. The strain's MHC haplotype is H2-k.

This clone turned up a few times. Gene names are the mouse ones. The read comes to an end 4 residues before the CDR3 does, leaving the germline J gene to fill in the end. V usage is TRBV19 and J usage is TRBJ2-3, with TRBD2 matching 9 bases. Germline CDR1 reads FNHDT; CDR2 reads SITEND (reference sequence). The CDR3 covers 15 residues. The V segment lost 5 bases and the J segment 0 bases; nucleotides outside the gene matches: 4. The sequenced CDR3 bases are TGTGCCAGCAGCCACCTGGGGGGGAGTGCAGAA. This translates into CASSHLGGSAE. The whole CDR3 is CASSHLGGSAETLYF. Full variable domain (outside the CDR3, taken from reference TRBV19 and TRBJ2-3): GGIITQTPKFLIGQEGQKLTLKCQQNFNHDTMYWYRQDSGKGLRLIYYSITENDLQKGDLSEGYDASREKKSSFSLTVTSAQKNEMAVFLCASSHLGGSAETLYFGSGTRLTVL.

There are a few counts of this clone. The genes are named according to mouse. Sequencing ends 4 residues short of the CDR3 end; the germline J gene provides the rest. This chain links TRBV13-1 with TRBJ1-2; 9 bases agree with TRBD1. The J segment lost 1 base and the V segment lost 6 bases, leaving 1 base of the junction unmatched. Germline V gene data show CDR1 as NSHNY and CDR2 as SYGAGN. The CDR3 length is 13 residues. The CDR3 loop is CASTDRGNSDYTF. Incomplete CDR3 DNA: TGTGCCAGCACGGACAGGGGAAACTCC.

This clone was counted between two and nine times. Gene names follow the mouse nomenclature. The read ends 4 residues before the CDR3 terminus; that terminus is restored from the germline J gene. V usage is TRBV13-3 and J usage is TRBJ2-5, with D tentatively TRBD2 (6 bases). In germline, CDR1 is NNHDY, CDR2 SYVADS. This CDR3 spans 15 amino acids. The V end lost 2 bases, the J end lost 1 base, and 11 bases lay between the germline ends. The CDR3 loop reads CASSEAWGDQDTQYF. CDR3 bases read: TGTGCCAGCAGTGAGGCCTGGGGAGACCAAGAC. Complete variable domain (other parts from reference TRBV13-3 and TRBJ2-5): EAAVTQSPRSKVAVTGGKVTLSCHQTNNHDYMYWYRQDTGHGLRLIHYSYVADSTEKGDIPDGYKASRPSQENFSLILELASLSQTAVYFCASSEAWGDQDTQYFGPGTRLLVL.

On this clone itself: Germline and genes here are mouse. The CDR3 end falls 4 residues outside the read, so it is completed with the germline J gene. The V and J genes are TRBV13-1 and TRBJ2-2; 9 nucleotides agree with TRBD1. Germline trimming cut 3 bases from V and 5 bases from J; bases unmatched to any gene: 8. Germline CDR1 is NSHNY and CDR2 is SYGAGN. This CDR3 spans 16 amino acids. The CDR3 loop reads CASSVGTGSPTGQLYF. The part of the CDR3 DNA that was read is TGTGCCAGCAGTGTGGGGACAGGGAGTCCTACCGGG.

This clone was observed a few times. A single base separates this from a much larger clone, so it may be a read error. Gene names and germline refer to mouse. The read comes to an end 4 residues before the CDR3 does, leaving the germline J gene to fill in the end. Distinct nucleotide sequences in the sample also encode this CDR3. The chain joins TRBV13-1 to TRBJ1-1; D is possibly TRBD1 (6 bases). CDR1 and CDR2 (germline): NSHNY, SYGAGN. This CDR3 has 14 residues. Trimming removed 3 bases from V and 0 bases from J, with 9 bases in between. The DNA read from the CDR3 is TGTGCCAGCAGTGGGGACAATTCAAACACA. It specifies CASSGDNSNT. The full-length CDR3 reads as CASSGDNSNTEVFF.

This clone has just a few counts. Gene and germline names: mouse. From the germline J gene comes the end of the CDR3, since the read stops 4 residues before it. The rearrangement uses TRBV1 and TRBJ1-2; TRBD1 is a possible D gene (6 bases). This CDR3 contains 15 residues. Germline-derived CDR1 and CDR2 are NSQYPW and LRSPGD (reference sequence). V lost 3 bases and J lost 3, with 14 bases in between. The CDR3 sequence: CTCSAVQGRDSDYTF. Incomplete CDR3 DNA: TGCACCTGCAGTGCCGTACAGGGCAGGGACTCC.

This clone has more than one count but fewer than ten. The genes are named according to mouse. The observed sequence ends 4 residues before the CDR3 terminus, with the missing tail filled in from the germline J gene. Distinct nucleotide sequences in the sample also encode this CDR3. The chain uses TRBV5 and TRBJ2-1, with 11 bases aligning to TRBD2. Germline assignment: CDR1 LGHNA and CDR2 YNLKQL (reference sequence). This CDR3 spans 14 amino acids. The covered CDR3 bases are TGTGCCAGCAGCCCCCGGGACTGGGGGGCT. Its protein is CASSPRDWGA. From start to end, the CDR3 is CASSPRDWGAEQFF.

This clone has just a few counts. This may stem from a read error, because a much larger clone lies one nucleotide away. Each gene name is a mouse one. The CDR3 is cut off 4 residues early in the read; its end comes from the germline J gene. The gene calls are TRBV13-3 and TRBJ2-2; a weak D match, TRBD2 (5 bases). Germline V gives CDR1 NNHDY, CDR2 SYVADS. Between the trimmed V and J ends, which lost 3 bases and 0 bases, there was a span of 9 bases. The CDR3 loop spans 15 amino acids. The DNA read from the CDR3 is TGTGCCAGCAGTGGATTGGGGACAAACACCGGG. Translated, it gives CASSGLGTNTG. The full CDR3 sequence reads CASSGLGTNTGQLYF.

This clone was counted a few times. The germline and genes are mouse ones. With the read ending 4 residues before the CDR3 end, the germline J gene is used to fill in that end. V usage is TRBV13-1 and J usage is TRBJ1-1; a weak D match, TRBD1 (6 bases). The germline V and J ends were trimmed by 8 bases and 0 bases, with 14 bases remaining between them. The germline CDR1 and CDR2 sequences are NSHNY and SYGAGN. The CDR3 loop spans 14 amino acids. The DNA read from the CDR3 is TGTGCCAGTCGTGATGGGACACCAAACACA. Amino acid sequence: CASRDGTPNT. The full CDR3 protein reads CASRDGTPNTEVFF.

This clone turned up a few times. Gene names and germline refer to mouse. The read comes to an end 4 residues before the CDR3 does, leaving the germline J gene to fill in the end. The genes are TRBV13-2 and TRBJ2-3, with TRBD2 identical over 10 bases. With V trimmed by 1 base and J by 2 bases, 1 base remained unmatched. Germline V gene data show CDR1 as NNHNN and CDR2 as SYGAGS (reference sequence). This CDR3 is built from 15 residues. CDR3 bases read: TGTGCCAGCGGTGATCTGGGGGGGCTTGCAGAA. Residues: CASGDLGGLAE. The entire CDR3 sequence reads CASGDLGGLAETLYF.

This clone came up a few times. Gene and germline names: mouse. The read stops 3 residues short of the end of the CDR3; the missing end is completed from the germline J gene. The rearrangement uses TRBV1 and TRBJ1-6, with 7 nucleotides matching TRBD1. TRBJ1-6 is identified as an open reading frame with a role that is uncertain. The CDR3 contains 14 residues. J lost 6 bases, V lost 4 bases, and 3 bases had no gene match. CDR1 and CDR2 from the germline V gene are NSQYPW and LRSPGD (reference sequence). The sequenced CDR3 bases are TGCACCTGCAGTGAGGGGGCCGGTAATTCGCCC. It codes for CTCSEGAGNSP. The complete CDR3 reads CTCSEGAGNSPLYF.